Presented here are 27 T cell receptor beta chains from one specimen sequenced in a study of T cell responses to AZD1222 COVID-19 vaccine. Assay used: immunoSEQ multiplex PCR; TCRdb lists only in-frame clones, some missing. The sample gives approximately 190,000 clones, 85% to 95% of which show up once; over 1% is in the top ten. The specimen was peripheral blood, collected on day 0 of AZD1222 vaccination. These receptors all stem from an adult in good health.

The chain has TRBV5-1 and TRBJ1-3; D is uncertain. The V gene lost 0 bases and the J gene lost 4 bases, with 11 bases spanning the gap. The CDR3 runs to 15 residues. Germline V lookup: CDR1 SGHRS, CDR2 YFSETQ. The CDR3 spells CASSLASGPGNTIYF. CDR3 DNA: TGCGCCAGCAGCTTGGCCTCCGGACCCGGAAACACCATATATTTT. Using reference TRBV5-1 and TRBJ1-3 for the parts outside the CDR3, the full variable domain is KAGVTQTPRYLIKTRGQQVTLSCSPISGHRSVSWYQQTPGQGLQFLFEYFSETQRNKGNFPGRFSGRQFSNSRSEMNVSTLELGDSALYLCASSLASGPGNTIYFGEGSWLTVV.

The chain combines TRBV11-3 with TRBJ1-1, with TRBD1 as a possible D gene (5 bases). V lost 2 bases and J lost 7, with 11 bases in between. Germline assignment: CDR1 SGHNT and CDR2 YENEEA. The CDR3 extends over 13 amino acids. CDR3 in amino acids: CASSLRMGREAFF. The DNA of the CDR3 is TGTGCCAGCAGCTTAAGGATGGGGCGTGAAGCTTTCTTT.

This clone showed up just once. The V gene is TRBV19, the J gene TRBJ2-1, with no clear D. This CDR3 spans 13 amino acids. Germline-derived CDR1 and CDR2 are LNHDA and SQIVND (reference sequence). Trimming stripped 8 bases from V and 5 bases from J, with 13 bases between. The CDR3 is CASGIPRNNEQFF. CDR3 in DNA: TGTGCCAGTGGGATTCCAAGAAACAATGAGCAGTTCTTC. The variable domain in full, completed from reference TRBV19 and TRBJ2-1, reads DGGITQSPKYLFRKEGQNVTLSCEQNLNHDAMYWYRQDPGQGLRLIYYSQIVNDFQKGDIAEGYSVSREKKESFPLTVTSAQKNPTAFYLCASGIPRNNEQFFGPGTRLTVL.

V and J are TRBV30 and TRBJ1-3, with a possible D match to TRBD1 (6 bases). CDR1 and CDR2 (germline): GTSNPN, SVGIG (reference sequence). With 3 bases removed from V and 7 bases from J, the gap between germline ends came to 19 bases. The CDR3 totals 15 residues. CDR3 sequence (DNA): TGTGCCTGGAGGCGACGGGGGGCTGGGGAGAACACCATATATTTT. This gives the protein CAWRRRGAGENTIYF.

V usage is TRBV7-7 and J usage is TRBJ2-2; 9 bases line up with TRBD2. Looked up from germline, CDR1 is SSHAT and CDR2 is FNYEAQ (reference sequence). The CDR3 covers 17 residues. The J segment lost 4 bases and the V segment lost 5 bases, leaving 11 bases of the junction unmatched. CDR3 nucleotide sequence: TGTGCCAGCAGCGTAACGCCTGGGACTAGCTCCACCGGGGAGCTGTTTTTT. Its protein product is CASSVTPGTSSTGELFF.

J is TRBJ1-2 and V is TRBV7-9; no clear D gene. V was trimmed by 3 bases and J by 13 bases, leaving 12 bases between them. In germline, CDR1 is SEHNR, CDR2 FQNEAQ (reference sequence). The CDR3 runs to 11 residues. DNA of the CDR3: TGTGCCAGCAGCTTCGGAGGGCGTTCCACCTTC. Translation: CASSFGGRSTF.

This sequence joins TRBV5-1 and TRBJ1-5, with D possibly matching TRBD1 (6 bases). CDR3 size: 16 residues. From germline, CDR1 is SGHRS and CDR2 YFSETQ. Trimming removed 0 bases from V and 2 bases from J, with 12 bases in between. The CDR3 is CASSLDGGRGNQPQHF. The CDR3 nucleotides read TGCGCCAGCAGCTTGGATGGGGGCAGGGGCAATCAGCCCCAGCATTTT.

The chain couples TRBV5-1 to TRBJ2-7; no clear D gene. Germline assignment: CDR1 SGHRS and CDR2 YFSETQ. The V gene lost 0 bases and the J gene lost 3 bases, with 7 bases spanning the gap. The CDR3 totals 13 residues. The CDR3 loop is CASSLGQLYEQYF. The CDR3 coding sequence is TGCGCCAGCAGCTTGGGACAACTCTACGAGCAGTACTTC.

The J gene is TRBJ1-5, the V gene TRBV19; D gene unclear. The germline CDR1 and CDR2 sequences are LNHDA and SQIVND (reference sequence). The V and J ends lost 3 bases and 0 bases respectively, with 9 bases between them. The length of the CDR3 is 15 residues. The CDR3 loop reads CASSISPYSNQPQHF. CDR3 DNA sequence: TGTGCCAGTAGTATTTCGCCGTATAGCAATCAGCCCCAGCATTTT.

The V call is TRBV19, the J call TRBJ2-5, with 7 bases aligning to TRBD2. J lost 4 bases, V lost 5 bases, and 10 bases had no gene match. The V gene's germline CDR1 is LNHDA and CDR2 SQIVND (reference sequence). The CDR3 is 15 amino acids. DNA of the CDR3: TGTGCCAGTAGTCCGGGGCTAGCGGTGCTAGAGACCCAGTACTTC. It is translated as CASSPGLAVLETQYF.

The chain joins TRBV7-8 to TRBJ1-2; TRBD1 aligns across 7 bases. With V trimmed by 1 base and J by 4 bases, 6 bases remained unmatched. Germline-derived CDR1 and CDR2 are SGHVS and FQNEAQ. The CDR3 has 15 residues. The CDR3, as DNA: TGTGCCAGCAGCTTAGAAAGGGACAGATCCTATGGCTACACCTTC. Amino acids: CASSLERDRSYGYTF. Full variable domain (missing parts from reference TRBV7-8 and TRBJ1-2): GAGVSQSPRYKVAKRGQDVALRCDPISGHVSLFWYQQALGQGPEFLTYFQNEAQLDKSGLPSDRFFAERPEGSVSTLKIQRTQQEDSAVYLCASSLERDRSYGYTFGSGTRLTVV.

This chain uses TRBV3-1 (or the pseudogene TRBV3-2) with TRBJ1-2, with D possibly being TRBD1 (5 bases). Germline-derived CDR1 and CDR2 are LGHDT and YNNKEL (reference sequence). The CDR3 covers 12 residues. Trimming stripped 7 bases from V and 4 bases from J, with 10 bases between. CDR3: CASKGTAYGYTF. DNA for the CDR3: TGTGCCAGCAAGGGGACGGCCTATGGCTACACCTTC.

V is TRBV7-2 and J is TRBJ1-1; 7 positions agree with TRBD1. The CDR3 runs 15 residues. Germline lookup yields CDR1 SGHTA and CDR2 FQGNSA. The V gene end was trimmed by 7 bases and the J gene end by 1 base; junction bases not matched to a gene: 9. CDR3 protein: CASTLGGSGNTEAFF. In nucleotides, the CDR3 is TGTGCCAGCACTCTAGGGGGCTCAGGGAACACTGAAGCTTTCTTT.

The gene calls are TRBV10-3 and TRBJ1-2; D is undetermined. CDR3 length: 10 amino acids. Trimming pared 3 bases from V and 6 bases from J, leaving 2 bases between. In germline, CDR1 is ENHRY, CDR2 SYGVKD. The DNA of the CDR3 is TGTGCCATCAGTGAAAATGGCTACACCTTC. It is translated as CAISENGYTF.

This chain connects TRBV6-5 to TRBJ2-3, with TRBD1 matching 7 bases. The CDR3 has 14 amino acids. The V segment lost 7 bases and the J segment 5 bases; nucleotides outside the gene matches: 9. CDR1 is MNHEY and CDR2 is SVGAGI in the germline V gene. The CDR3 sequence is CASTPEGAKDTQYF. The CDR3 DNA sequence: TGTGCCAGCACCCCAGAGGGGGCAAAAGATACGCAGTATTTT.

The chain is built from TRBV3-1 (or the pseudogene TRBV3-2) and TRBJ1-2; D is perhaps TRBD1 (5 bases). The germline gives CDR1 LGHDT, CDR2 YNNKEL (reference sequence). Between the trimmed V and J ends, which lost 0 bases and 5 bases, there was a span of 13 bases. The CDR3 has 15 amino acids. The CDR3: CASSQEIRTPYGYTF. The CDR3 DNA is TGTGCCAGCAGCCAAGAAATTCGGACACCTTATGGCTACACCTTC.

The chain joins TRBV7-9 to TRBJ2-1; the D gene could be TRBD1 or TRBD2 (6 bases each). Trimming stripped 2 bases from V and 0 bases from J, with 11 bases between. This CDR3 spans 16 amino acids. CDR1 is SEHNR and CDR2 is FQNEAQ in the germline V gene (reference sequence). The CDR3 here is CASSLRGASSYNEQFF. DNA of the CDR3: TGTGCCAGCAGCTTAAGGGGGGCCAGCTCCTACAATGAGCAGTTCTTC.

This CDR3 reads CASSLGQEITDTQYF. CDR3 bases: TGTGCCAGCAGCTTGGGACAGGAGATCACAGATACGCAGTATTTT. The chain employs TRBV7-9 and TRBJ2-3; TRBD1 agrees at 8 bases. CDR1 is SEHNR, CDR2 FQNEAQ, per germline (reference sequence). The junction had 4 bases not matched to a gene; V was cut back by 3 bases and J by 2 bases. The CDR3 is 15 amino acids.

The rearrangement joins TRBV11-2 to TRBJ1-6; D not certain. In germline, CDR1 is SGHAT, CDR2 FQNNGV. V was clipped by 1 base and J by 3 bases, with 7 bases between them. The CDR3 totals 15 residues. The CDR3 spells CASSLGDDYNSPLHF. CDR3 bases: TGTGCCAGCAGCTTAGGAGACGACTATAATTCACCCCTCCACTTT.

CDR3: CATQWAFTEAFF. The CDR3 coding sequence is TGTGCCACCCAGTGGGCTTTCACTGAAGCTTTCTTT. V gene TRBV19 combines with J gene TRBJ1-1; D ambiguous. This CDR3 has 12 amino acids. The V gene's germline CDR1 is LNHDA and CDR2 SQIVND (reference sequence). V lost 10 bases to trimming and J lost 4 bases, with 13 bases between them.

The chain recombines TRBV6-5 with TRBJ1-1; D gene uncertain. The CDR3 consists of 14 residues. V was trimmed by 0 bases and J by 1 base, leaving 6 bases between them. Germline V CDR1 and CDR2: MNHEY, SVGAGI. The CDR3 sequence is CASSYSNTNTEAFF. The CDR3 DNA sequence: TGTGCCAGCAGTTACTCGAACACGAACACTGAAGCTTTCTTT.

This clone was observed a few times. CDR3 DNA: TGTGCCAGCAGTGAACAGCCAAATAATTCACCCCTCCACTTT. This encodes CASSEQPNNSPLHF. The chain links TRBV6-1 to TRBJ1-6; no clear D gene. The CDR3 is made up of 14 amino acids. From germline, CDR1 is MNHNS and CDR2 SASEGT. V lost 2 bases, J lost 5 bases, and 7 bases lay in between.

V is TRBV10-3 and J is TRBJ1-5, with unresolved D. Trimming pared 0 bases from V and 3 bases from J, leaving 9 bases between. From germline, CDR1 is ENHRY and CDR2 SYGVKD. There are 15 residues in the CDR3. The CDR3 is CAISESGGNNQPQHF. The CDR3 nucleotides read TGTGCCATCAGTGAGTCGGGTGGGAACAATCAGCCCCAGCATTTT.

This clone showed up just once. The gene calls are TRBV5-4 and TRBJ2-1; TRBD2 aligns across 11 bases. CDR3 length: 16 residues. With 6 bases clipped from V and 5 bases from J, the junction kept 10 bases outside the gene matches. Germline V lookup: CDR1 SGHNT, CDR2 YYREEE (reference sequence). CDR3 DNA sequence: TGTGCCAGCACCCCTCCCGGGACTAGCGGCAACAATGAGCAGTTCTTC. Residues: CASTPPGTSGNNEQFF.

V usage is TRBV27 and J usage is TRBJ1-5; 7 bases are shared with TRBD1. The CDR3 covers 14 residues. Unmatched junction bases numbered 3, after V lost 3 bases and J lost 4 bases. Germline V gene lookup returns CDR1 MNHEY and CDR2 SMNVEV (reference sequence). As DNA, the CDR3 is TGTGCCAGCAGTTTGGTCAGGGGGAATCAGCCCCAGCATTTT. It translates to CASSLVRGNQPQHF.

The chain employs TRBV7-2 and TRBJ2-1; D uncertain. Germline CDR1 reads SGHTA; CDR2 reads FQGNSA. Between the trimmed V and J ends, which lost 4 bases and 0 bases, there was a span of 10 bases. This CDR3 spans 15 amino acids. This CDR3 reads CASSSSRSSYNEQFF. CDR3 coding DNA: TGTGCCAGCAGCTCATCACGGAGCTCCTACAATGAGCAGTTCTTC. The variable domain in full, with the rest retrieved from reference TRBV7-2 and TRBJ2-1, is GAGVSQSPSNKVTEKGKDVELRCDPISGHTALYWYRQSLGQGLEFLIYFQGNSAPDKSGLPSDRFSAERTGGSVSTLTIQRTQQEDSAVYLCASSSSRSSYNEQFFGPGTRLTVL.

The J gene is TRBJ2-2, the V gene TRBV18, with TRBD2 matching 9 bases. The J segment lost 5 bases and the V segment lost 1 base, leaving 2 bases of the junction unmatched. The germline V gene has CDR1 KGHSH and CDR2 LQKENI. This CDR3 has 15 amino acids. CDR3: CASSPLAGVTGELFF. The CDR3 DNA follows: TGTGCCAGCTCACCACTAGCGGGGGTGACCGGGGAGCTGTTTTTT.